This entry lists 5 T cell receptor beta chains sequenced from one sample in a study of blood T cell repertoires in COVID-19. Here immunoSEQ multiplex PCR was the method, and the copy in TCRdb shows in-frame clones only, minus some. The repertoire holds fewer than 450,000 clones, about 90% seen once, with less than 3.5% in the top ten. Sample: peripheral blood. Every receptor here comes from a woman under 30 who had recovered from COVID-19.

The CDR3 reads CASNRDRGMNTEAFF. CDR3 nucleotide sequence: TGTGCCAGTAACCGGGACAGGGGTATGAACACTGAAGCTTTCTTT. The chain employs TRBV19 and TRBJ1-1; 10 nucleotides match TRBD1. This CDR3 contains 15 residues. Germline V gives CDR1 LNHDA, CDR2 SQIVND (reference sequence). V shed 7 bases and J 0 bases; nucleotides not matched to a gene: 5.

The rearrangement uses TRBV5-5 and TRBJ2-3; tentative D call: TRBD1 (5 bases). This CDR3 has 16 amino acids. From germline, CDR1 is SGHKS and CDR2 YYEKEE (reference sequence). V shed 3 bases and J shed 5 bases, with 19 bases lying between them. DNA of the CDR3: TGTGCCAGCAGCTGGACACCTACAACGTACATAGATACGCAGTATTTT. Its protein product is CASSWTPTTYIDTQYF.

The chain employs TRBV14 and TRBJ1-4; TRBD1 aligns across 7 bases. Per germline, CDR1 SGHDN and CDR2 FVKESK. The CDR3 spans 16 residues. The V gene end was trimmed by 0 bases and the J gene end by 8 bases; junction bases not matched to a gene: 9. CDR3 in DNA: TGTGCCAGCAGCCAAGATAGGAGGGGGCAGAGGGAAAAACTGTTTTTT. It is translated as CASSQDRRGQREKLFF.

This chain links TRBV28 with TRBJ1-5; 8 nucleotides align to TRBD1. Germline CDR1 is MDHEN and CDR2 is SYDVKM. V shed 3 bases and J 6 bases; nucleotides not matched to a gene: 10. This CDR3 spans 16 amino acids. The CDR3 spells CASSFPLQGGIQPQHF. The CDR3 nucleotides are TGTGCCAGCAGTTTTCCTCTACAGGGGGGAATTCAGCCCCAGCATTTT.

In regard to this clone: Other DNA sequences in this sample translate to the same CDR3. This chain joins TRBV19 and TRBJ1-1, with D unresolved. The CDR3 covers 13 residues. Per germline, CDR1 LNHDA and CDR2 SQIVND (reference sequence). Trimming took off 1 base at V and 1 base at J, with 4 bases between the two ends. Here the CDR3 DNA reads TGTGCCAGTAGTATAGCAGAGAACACTGAAGCTTTCTTT. Translation gives CASSIAENTEAFF.